The 25 T cell receptor beta chains given below trace back to one sample, sequenced in a study of shared clonotypes between healthy human individuals. The data were produced by immunoSEQ multiplex PCR, yet TCRdb's version contains in-frame clones alone and is incomplete. The data show around 120,000 clones, with around 64% seen just once and around 26% held by the top ten. The sample consisted of memory CD8+ T cells sorted from blood. The subset is: CD45RO+ cells pooled with CCR7-negative TemRA cells. These TCRs come from a woman in her twenties or thirties in good health.

This clone was found a few times. This same CDR3 is encoded by further DNA sequences in the sample. The V and J genes are TRBV29-1 and TRBJ1-1; a weak D match, TRBD1 (5 bases). The V end lost 3 bases, the J end lost 1 base, and 6 bases lay between the germline ends. Germline V gives CDR1 SQVTM, CDR2 ANQGSEA. The CDR3 has 12 residues. This CDR3 reads CSVEQGNTEAFF. CDR3 in DNA: TGCAGCGTTGAGCAGGGGAACACTGAAGCTTTCTTT.

This clone was observed a handful of times. The chain uses TRBV2 and TRBJ1-5; no definite D call. The germline V gene encodes CDR1 SNHLY and CDR2 FYNNEI. The CDR3 covers 15 residues. The V end lost 3 bases, the J end lost 3 bases, and 12 bases lay between the germline ends. CDR3 protein: CASSDQGPTNQPQHF. The CDR3 nucleotides read TGTGCCAGCAGTGACCAAGGACCGACCAATCAGCCCCAGCATTTT.

The rearrangement uses TRBV4-1 and TRBJ2-3; 12 bases are a match to TRBD2. V was pared by 0 bases and J by 4 bases, with 8 bases of the junction left unmatched. CDR1 MGHRA and CDR2 YSYEKL come from the germline V gene. There are 18 residues in the CDR3. CDR3 DNA: TGCGCCAGCAGCCAAGATCTAGCGGGAGGGAACAAACCAGATACGCAGTATTTT. Translated, it gives CASSQDLAGGNKPDTQYF.

This clone was recorded only once. The chain employs TRBV21-1 and TRBJ1-3. TRBV21-1 is marked as a pseudogene. The CDR3 consists of 14 residues. The CDR3 nucleotides are TGTGCCAGCAGCAAAGCGAAGCCTGGAAACACCATATATTTT. Translating it yields CASSKAKPGNTIYF.

About this clone itself: The limits of the CDR3 on the DNA are not certain, so only TCRdb's listed CDR3 is given. This rearrangement joins TRBV10-3 to TRBJ2-3; the table gives TRBD2 as D, unverified against the DNA. The CDR3 sequence runs 18 residues, both termini included. Germline-derived CDR1 and CDR2 are ENHRY and SYGVKD. This CDR3 is CAIRDGLAGVLRFGTQYF.

This clone was seen a few times. V and J are TRBV27 and TRBJ2-1; no definite D call. The CDR3 has 15 amino acids. Trimming shortened V by 5 bases and J by 3 bases, and 14 bases separated the two germline ends. CDR1 and CDR2 from the germline V gene are MNHEY and SMNVEV (reference sequence). The CDR3 bases are TGTGCCAGCAGTCAAACTGGCGGTCTCTACAATGAGCAGTTCTTC. It specifies CASSQTGGLYNEQFF.

CDR3 DNA: TGTGCCAGCAGGTCAGGGTGGTATCAGCCCCAGCATTTT. Its translation is CASRSGWYQPQHF. The V gene is TRBV6-1, the J gene TRBJ1-5; perhaps TRBD1 as D (5 bases). CDR3 length: 13 residues. Germline-derived CDR1 and CDR2 are MNHNS and SASEGT. V was clipped by 6 bases and J by 5 bases, with 11 bases between them.

The J gene is TRBJ1-2, the V gene TRBV28; 9 positions match TRBD1. The V gene's germline CDR1 is MDHEN and CDR2 SYDVKM. The CDR3 totals 16 residues. Trimming removed 6 bases from V and 2 bases from J; junction bases left unmatched: 10. CDR3 sequence: CASSPTGTGMNYGYTF. The CDR3 DNA is TGTGCCAGCAGCCCCACGGGGACAGGGATGAACTATGGCTACACCTTC.

This clone has just a few counts. The gene calls are TRBV13 and TRBJ2-2; D ambiguous. The V gene lost 5 bases and the J gene lost 5 bases, with 6 bases spanning the gap. The CDR3 has 12 amino acids. CDR1 and CDR2 (germline): PRHDT, FYEKMQ (reference sequence). This CDR3 is CASSIRTGELFF. CDR3 DNA sequence: TGTGCCAGCAGCATAAGGACCGGGGAGCTGTTTTTT.

CDR3 region: CASSLGRGAKNYGYTF. The CDR3 bases are TGTGCCAGCAGCTTAGGACGCGGCGCAAAGAACTATGGCTACACCTTC. The rearrangement uses TRBV11-2 and TRBJ1-2; D gene unclear. Germline V lookup: CDR1 SGHAT, CDR2 FQNNGV. This CDR3 is built from 16 residues. The V end was cut by 1 base, the J end by 2 bases, with 14 bases between.

The chain employs TRBV11-2 and TRBJ2-6, with D hard to call. The CDR3 has 17 residues. The V and J ends lost 5 bases and 0 bases respectively, with 14 bases between them. Looked up from germline, CDR1 is SGHAT and CDR2 is FQNNGV. Here the CDR3 DNA reads TGTGCCAGCAGCCAACAATACACGGACTCTGGGGCCAACGTCCTGACTTTC. Translated: CASSQQYTDSGANVLTF.

Here the CDR3 DNA reads TGTGCCAGCAGTCAGGGGGGGGAGAACACTGAAGCTTTCTTT. Protein sequence: CASSQGGENTEAFF. The chain uses TRBV28 and TRBJ1-1; TRBD1 matches at 7 bases. Germline CDR1 MDHEN, CDR2 SYDVKM. The ends lost 5 bases at V and 1 base at J; junction bases unmatched: 4. This CDR3 is 14 amino acids long.

This clone has a handful of counts. The chain combines TRBV6-4 with TRBJ2-2, with D unclear. V gave up 0 bases and J gave up 2 bases, with 10 bases separating them. Germline lookup yields CDR1 MRHNA and CDR2 SNTAGT. The CDR3 has 16 amino acids. The chain's CDR3 is CASSDSARVNTGELFF. The CDR3 nucleotides read TGTGCCAGCAGTGACTCGGCACGGGTCAACACCGGGGAGCTGTTTTTT.

DNA for the CDR3: TGCGCCAGCAGCCACATCCAACTAGCGCGATCCTACAATGAGCAGTTCTTC. Translated, it gives CASSHIQLARSYNEQFF. The chain recombines TRBV4-1 with TRBJ2-1, with 7 nucleotides matching TRBD2. V shed 3 bases and J 1 base; nucleotides not matched to a gene: 9. The CDR3 runs 17 residues. The V gene's germline CDR1 is MGHRA and CDR2 YSYEKL.

The V gene is TRBV29-1, the J gene TRBJ1-2; 8 nucleotides match TRBD1. The CDR3 is made up of 16 amino acids. Trimming removed 6 bases from V and 4 bases from J; junction bases left unmatched: 16. CDR1 is SQVTM and CDR2 is ANQGSEA in the germline V gene. The CDR3 loop reads CSVDGTRQGTIYGYTF. CDR3 DNA: TGCAGCGTCGACGGAACACGACAGGGGACTATCTATGGCTACACCTTC.

This clone was counted many times. The chain joins TRBV25-1 to TRBJ2-7; D gene unclear. The CDR3 runs 12 residues. From germline, CDR1 is MGHDK and CDR2 SYGVNS. With 3 bases removed from V and 0 bases from J, the gap between germline ends came to 3 bases. DNA for the CDR3: TGTGCCAGCAGTGATCCCTCCTACGAGCAGTACTTC. Protein: CASSDPSYEQYF.

The chain couples TRBV28 to TRBJ1-1; D gene unclear. The CDR3 consists of 15 residues. V was cut by 5 bases and J by 5 bases, with 18 bases left in between. The germline gives CDR1 MDHEN, CDR2 SYDVKM. This chain's CDR3 is CASSRRVSGLTEAFF. DNA of the CDR3: TGTGCCAGCAGTCGCCGGGTTTCCGGGTTGACTGAAGCTTTCTTT.

V gene TRBV7-3 combines with J gene TRBJ2-1, with D unclear. Germline V gene data show CDR1 as SGHTA and CDR2 as FQGTGA. The V and J ends lost 1 base and 0 bases respectively, with 7 bases between them. The CDR3 extends over 15 amino acids. CDR3 region: CASSLIAASYNEQFF. Here the CDR3 DNA reads TGTGCCAGCAGCTTAATTGCGGCCTCCTACAATGAGCAGTTCTTC.

The chain carries TRBV2 and TRBJ2-1; 9 bases are a match to TRBD2. Germline loops: CDR1 SNHLY, CDR2 FYNNEI. The V and J ends lost 4 bases and 0 bases, in that order; junction bases with no gene match: 7. The CDR3 sequence is 17 residues long. The CDR3 nucleotides are TGTGCCAGCAGTGGCCGACTAGCGGAGATCTCCTACAATGAGCAGTTCTTC. Translating gives CASSGRLAEISYNEQFF.

This clone was counted a single time. The chain links TRBV10-3 to TRBJ1-2; tentative D call: TRBD1 (5 bases). This CDR3 region has 13 residues. Germline-derived CDR1 and CDR2 are ENHRY and SYGVKD. V was trimmed by 3 bases and J by 3 bases, leaving 8 bases between them. As DNA, the CDR3 is TGTGCCATCAGTGACGAGGGACACTATGGCTACACCTTC. Encoded protein: CAISDEGHYGYTF.

This clone appeared a few times. The CDR3 spells CASSFRPPYSNQPQHF. DNA of the CDR3: TGTGCCAGCAGTTTCAGGCCACCCTATAGCAATCAGCCCCAGCATTTT. The genes are TRBV28 and TRBJ1-5; no definite D call. Germline V gives CDR1 MDHEN, CDR2 SYDVKM. The CDR3 consists of 16 residues. V lost 3 bases and J 0 bases, leaving 12 bases between the germline ends.

The chain joins TRBV28 to TRBJ1-2, with D possibly TRBD1 on 6 matching bases. The germline gives CDR1 MDHEN, CDR2 SYDVKM. The CDR3 sequence is 14 residues long. Trimming left V 1 base short and J 8 bases short, with 14 bases between. In DNA form, the CDR3 reads TGTGCCAGCAGTTTATATCAGGGGATGGGAGGCTACACCTTC. Translating gives CASSLYQGMGGYTF.

The chain joins TRBV7-8 to TRBJ2-3; either TRBD1 or TRBD2 may supply D (5 bases each). CDR3 length equals 15 residues. The germline V gene has CDR1 SGHVS and CDR2 FQNEAQ. The V end was cut by 3 bases, the J end by 5 bases, with 15 bases between. The CDR3 here is CASSLNRNRGDTQYF. The CDR3 DNA reads TGTGCCAGCAGCTTGAACAGGAATCGGGGAGATACGCAGTATTTT.

Only a few counts were recorded for this clone. The CDR3 loop reads CASSPRLGSSGANVLTF. The CDR3 bases are TGCGCCAGCAGCCCCCGACTTGGGAGCTCTGGGGCCAACGTCCTGACTTTC. The V and J genes are TRBV4-1 and TRBJ2-6; perhaps TRBD2 as D (5 bases). Trimming cost V 4 bases and J 0 bases, with 13 bases left between them. The germline V gene encodes CDR1 MGHRA and CDR2 YSYEKL. The CDR3 extends over 17 amino acids.

This clone was observed a few times. The rearrangement links TRBV6-4 to TRBJ2-1; tentatively, D is TRBD2 (5 bases). Looked up from germline, CDR1 is MRHNA and CDR2 is SNTAGT. The CDR3 consists of 14 residues. Trimming left V 6 bases short and J 13 bases short, with 22 bases between. The CDR3 region has the DNA TGTGCCAGCAGAGCAGACCTAGAGTCGGGGATACAGTTCTTC. Translated, it gives CASRADLESGIQFF.